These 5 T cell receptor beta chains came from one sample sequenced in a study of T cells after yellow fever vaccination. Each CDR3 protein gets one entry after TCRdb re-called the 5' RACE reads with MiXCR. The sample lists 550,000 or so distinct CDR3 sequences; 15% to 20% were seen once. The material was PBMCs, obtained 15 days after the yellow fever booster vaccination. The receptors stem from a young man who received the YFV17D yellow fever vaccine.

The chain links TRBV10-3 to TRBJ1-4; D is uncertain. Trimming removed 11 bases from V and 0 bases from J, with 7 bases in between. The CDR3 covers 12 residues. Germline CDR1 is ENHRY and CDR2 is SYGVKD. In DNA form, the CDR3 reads TGTGCCTCCGGGACAACTAATGAAAAACTGTTTTTT. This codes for CASGTTNEKLFF.

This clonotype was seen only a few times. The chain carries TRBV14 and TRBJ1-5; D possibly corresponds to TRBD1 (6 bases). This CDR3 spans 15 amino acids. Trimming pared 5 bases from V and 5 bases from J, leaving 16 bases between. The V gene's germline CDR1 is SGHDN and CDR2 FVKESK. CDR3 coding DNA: TGTGCCAGCAGCAACCAAGAGACAGGATATCAGCCCCAGCATTTT. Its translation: CASSNQETGYQPQHF.

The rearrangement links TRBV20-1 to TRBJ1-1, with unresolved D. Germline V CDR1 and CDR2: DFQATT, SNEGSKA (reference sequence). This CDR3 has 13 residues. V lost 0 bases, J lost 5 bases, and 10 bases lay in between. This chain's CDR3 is CSARDPHGTEAFF. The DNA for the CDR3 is TGCAGTGCTAGAGATCCCCACGGGACTGAAGCTTTCTTT.

The CDR3 loop reads CASHPGRLAKNIQYF. The DNA of the CDR3 is TGTGCCAGCCACCCCGGGCGATTAGCCAAAAACATTCAGTACTTC. The chain recombines TRBV5-5 with TRBJ2-4; D gene unclear. Trimming took 7 bases from V and 0 from J, leaving 14 bases between them. Germline CDR1 and CDR2: SGHKS and YYEKEE (reference sequence). The CDR3 is 15 residues long.

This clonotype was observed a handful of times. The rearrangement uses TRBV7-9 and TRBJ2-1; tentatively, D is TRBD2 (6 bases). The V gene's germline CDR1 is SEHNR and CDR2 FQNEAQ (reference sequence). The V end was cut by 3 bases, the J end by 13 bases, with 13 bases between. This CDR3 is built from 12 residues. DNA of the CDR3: TGTGCCAGCAGCTTCCGCGTGGAGGGACAGTTCTTC. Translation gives CASSFRVEGQFF. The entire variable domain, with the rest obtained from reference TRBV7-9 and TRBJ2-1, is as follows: DTGVSQNPRHKITKRGQNVTFRCDPISEHNRLYWYRQTLGQGPEFLTYFQNEAQLEKSRLLSDRFSAERPKGSFSTLEIQRTEQGDSAMYLCASSFRVEGQFFGPGTRLTVL.